This TCR beta chain was captured by sequencing in a study of long-term antiretroviral therapy in people with HIV. Germline values: CDR1 SEHNR, CDR2 FQNEAQ (reference sequence). V was cut by 1 base and J by 5 bases, with 11 bases left in between. There are 14 residues in the CDR3. Version v3.0 of the immunoSEQ assay was performed at survey level. The table came from immunoSEQ multiplex PCR; TCRdb's copy has only in-frame clones and leaves some out. The sample holds some 18,000 clones, around four fifths seen once. This clone was seen a few times. The study drew at least one pre-ART and at least two post-ART PBMC samples from every donor. Clinicians in the United States treated all participants with HIV.

Sequences were derived from unsorted PBMCs, sampled about 2.1 years before starting antiretroviral therapy. This clonotype was obtained from a man aged 30-40 years with HIV. The genes are TRBV7-9 and TRBJ2-5, with D possibly TRBD1 on 6 matching bases. In DNA, the CDR3 is TGTGCCAGCAGCTTAGACAGGGATAGGGAGACCCAGTACTTC. It encodes CASSLDRDRETQYF.